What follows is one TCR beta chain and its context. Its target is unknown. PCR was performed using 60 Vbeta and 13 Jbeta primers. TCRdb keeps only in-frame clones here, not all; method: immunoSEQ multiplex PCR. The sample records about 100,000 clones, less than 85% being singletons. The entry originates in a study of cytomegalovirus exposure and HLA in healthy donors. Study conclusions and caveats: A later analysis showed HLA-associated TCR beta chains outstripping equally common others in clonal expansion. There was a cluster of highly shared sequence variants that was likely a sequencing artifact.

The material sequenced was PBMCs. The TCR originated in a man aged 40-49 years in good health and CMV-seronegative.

For the CDR3, the DNA is TGTGCCAGCAGTGTCCTGCAAGAGACCCAGTACTTC. Amino acids: CASSVLQETQYF. The chain is built from TRBV2 and TRBJ2-5; D ambiguous. CDR3 length equals 12 residues. The germline gives CDR1 SNHLY, CDR2 FYNNEI. The V end was cut by 4 bases, the J end by 2 bases, with 5 bases between.